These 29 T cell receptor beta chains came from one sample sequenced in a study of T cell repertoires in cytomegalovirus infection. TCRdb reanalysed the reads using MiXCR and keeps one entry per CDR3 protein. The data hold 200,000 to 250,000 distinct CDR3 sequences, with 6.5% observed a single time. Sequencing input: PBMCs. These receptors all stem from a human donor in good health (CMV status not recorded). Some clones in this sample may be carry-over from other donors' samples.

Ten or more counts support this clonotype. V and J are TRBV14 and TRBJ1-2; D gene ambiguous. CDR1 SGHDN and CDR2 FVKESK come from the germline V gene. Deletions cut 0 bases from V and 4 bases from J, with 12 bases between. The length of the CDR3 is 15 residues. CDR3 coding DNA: TGTGCCAGCAGCCAAGATCAAGGAGTCGGCTATGGCTACACCTTC. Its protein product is CASSQDQGVGYGYTF.

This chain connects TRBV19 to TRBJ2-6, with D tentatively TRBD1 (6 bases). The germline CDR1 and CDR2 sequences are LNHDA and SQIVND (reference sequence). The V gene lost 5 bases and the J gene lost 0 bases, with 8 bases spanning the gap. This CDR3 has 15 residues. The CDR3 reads CASSHRVSGANVLTF. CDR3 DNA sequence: TGTGCCAGTAGTCACAGGGTCTCTGGGGCCAACGTCCTGACTTTC.

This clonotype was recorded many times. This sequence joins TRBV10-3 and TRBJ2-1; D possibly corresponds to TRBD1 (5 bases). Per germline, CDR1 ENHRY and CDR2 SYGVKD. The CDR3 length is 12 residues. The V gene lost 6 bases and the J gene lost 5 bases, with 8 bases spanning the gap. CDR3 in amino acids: CAIRGPDNEQFF. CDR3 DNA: TGTGCCATCAGGGGGCCCGACAATGAGCAGTTCTTC.

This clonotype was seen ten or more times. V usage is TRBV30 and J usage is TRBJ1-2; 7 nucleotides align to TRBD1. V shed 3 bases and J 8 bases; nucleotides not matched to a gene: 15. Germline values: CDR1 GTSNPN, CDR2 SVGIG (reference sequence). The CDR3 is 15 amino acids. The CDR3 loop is CAWSRLAGGLGGYTF. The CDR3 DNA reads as TGTGCCTGGAGCCGACTTGCAGGGGGTCTAGGCGGCTACACCTTC.

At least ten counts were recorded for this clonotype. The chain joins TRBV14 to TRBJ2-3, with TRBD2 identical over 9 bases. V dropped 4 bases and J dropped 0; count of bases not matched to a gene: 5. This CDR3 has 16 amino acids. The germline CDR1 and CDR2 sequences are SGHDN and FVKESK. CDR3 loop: CASSLLTSGSTDTQYF. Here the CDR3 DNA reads TGTGCCAGCAGCCTACTGACTAGCGGTAGCACAGATACGCAGTATTTT.

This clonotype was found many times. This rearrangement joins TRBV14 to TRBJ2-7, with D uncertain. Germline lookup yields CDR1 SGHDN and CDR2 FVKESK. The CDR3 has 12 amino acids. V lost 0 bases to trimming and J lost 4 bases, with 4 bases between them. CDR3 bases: TGTGCCAGCAGCCAAGATACGTACGAGCAGTACTTC. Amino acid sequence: CASSQDTYEQYF.

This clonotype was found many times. The CDR3 bases are TGTGCCAGCAGCGCAGGGCCGACCAGGAACACTGAAGCTTTCTTT. Encoded protein: CASSAGPTRNTEAFF. The chain carries TRBV7-6 and TRBJ1-1, with D possibly matching TRBD1 (5 bases). The CDR3 runs to 15 residues. Trimming removed 5 bases at V and 1 base at J, with 14 bases between. Germline-derived CDR1 and CDR2 are SGHVS and FNYEAQ.

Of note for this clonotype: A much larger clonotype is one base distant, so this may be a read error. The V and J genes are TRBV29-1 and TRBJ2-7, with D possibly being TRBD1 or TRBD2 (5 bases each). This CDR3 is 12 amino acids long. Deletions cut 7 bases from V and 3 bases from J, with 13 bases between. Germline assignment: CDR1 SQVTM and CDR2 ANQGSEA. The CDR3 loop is CSAATAVYEQYF. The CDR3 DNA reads TGCAGCGCCGCGACAGCGGTCTACGAGCAGTACTTC.

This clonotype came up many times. The DNA of the CDR3 is TGCGCCAGCAGTCAACGACAGAATTATAGCAATCAGCCCCAGCATTTT. Translation gives CASSQRQNYSNQPQHF. This rearrangement joins TRBV23-1 to TRBJ1-5; a weak D match, TRBD1 (5 bases). Being an ORF, TRBV23-1 has a function that is uncertain. The CDR3 consists of 16 residues. Trimming cost V 2 bases and J 0 bases, with 11 bases left between them.

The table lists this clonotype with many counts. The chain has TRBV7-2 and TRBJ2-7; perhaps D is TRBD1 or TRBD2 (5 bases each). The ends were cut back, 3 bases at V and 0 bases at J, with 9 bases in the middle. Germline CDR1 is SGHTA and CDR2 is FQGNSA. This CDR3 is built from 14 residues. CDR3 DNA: TGTGCCAGCAGCTTTTCCGGGGCCTCCTACGAGCAGTACTTC. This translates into CASSFSGASYEQYF.

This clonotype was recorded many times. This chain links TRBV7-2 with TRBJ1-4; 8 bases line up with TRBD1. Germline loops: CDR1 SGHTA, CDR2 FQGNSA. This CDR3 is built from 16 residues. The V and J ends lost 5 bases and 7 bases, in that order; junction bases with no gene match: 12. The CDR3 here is CASSPGRTGLGEKLFF. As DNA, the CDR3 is TGTGCCAGCAGCCCAGGTCGGACAGGGCTGGGTGAAAAACTGTTTTTT.

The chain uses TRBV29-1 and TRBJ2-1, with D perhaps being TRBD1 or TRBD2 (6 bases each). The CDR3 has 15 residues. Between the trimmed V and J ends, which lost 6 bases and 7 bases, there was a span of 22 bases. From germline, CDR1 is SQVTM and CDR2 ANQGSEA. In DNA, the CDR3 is TGCAGCGTCGCCACCGGGACACCACGGGGGAATGAGCAGTTCTTC. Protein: CSVATGTPRGNEQFF.

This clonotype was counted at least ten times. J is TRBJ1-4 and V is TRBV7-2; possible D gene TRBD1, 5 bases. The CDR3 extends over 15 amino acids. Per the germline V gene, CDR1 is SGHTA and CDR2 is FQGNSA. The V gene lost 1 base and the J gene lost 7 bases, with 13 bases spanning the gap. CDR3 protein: CASSLVPDNLEKLFF. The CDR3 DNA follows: TGTGCCAGCAGCTTAGTTCCGGACAATCTTGAAAAACTGTTTTTT.

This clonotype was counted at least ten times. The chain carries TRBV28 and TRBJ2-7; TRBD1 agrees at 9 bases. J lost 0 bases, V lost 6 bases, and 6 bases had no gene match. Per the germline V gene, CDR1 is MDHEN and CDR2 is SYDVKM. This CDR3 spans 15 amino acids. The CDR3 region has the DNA TGTGCCAGCAGCCCACAGGGGGCGATCTCCTACGAGCAGTACTTC. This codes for CASSPQGAISYEQYF.

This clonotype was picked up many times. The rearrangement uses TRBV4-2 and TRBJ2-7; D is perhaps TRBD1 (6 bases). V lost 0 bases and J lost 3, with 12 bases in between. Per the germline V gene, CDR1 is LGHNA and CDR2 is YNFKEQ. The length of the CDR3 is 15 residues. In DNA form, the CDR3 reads TGTGCCAGCAGCCAAGAATCCTACAGGGACTACGAGCAGTACTTC. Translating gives CASSQESYRDYEQYF.

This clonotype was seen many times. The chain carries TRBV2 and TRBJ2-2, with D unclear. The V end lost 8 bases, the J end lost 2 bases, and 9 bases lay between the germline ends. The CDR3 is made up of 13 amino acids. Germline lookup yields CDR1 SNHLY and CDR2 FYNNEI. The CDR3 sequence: CASRRVNTGELFF. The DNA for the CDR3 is TGTGCCAGCCGAAGGGTAAACACCGGGGAGCTGTTTTTT.

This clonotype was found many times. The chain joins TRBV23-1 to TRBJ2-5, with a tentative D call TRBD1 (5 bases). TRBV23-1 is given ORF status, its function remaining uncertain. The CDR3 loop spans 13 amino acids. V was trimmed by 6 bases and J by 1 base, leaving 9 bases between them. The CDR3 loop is CASRNRSQETQYF. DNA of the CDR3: TGCGCCAGCAGGAACAGGTCCCAAGAGACCCAGTACTTC.

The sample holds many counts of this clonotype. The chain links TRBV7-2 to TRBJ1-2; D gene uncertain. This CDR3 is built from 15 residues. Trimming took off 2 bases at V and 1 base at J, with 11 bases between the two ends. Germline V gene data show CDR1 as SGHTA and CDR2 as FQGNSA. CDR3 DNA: TGTGCCAGCAGCTTATCTTTTCACAGTAACTATGGCTACACCTTC. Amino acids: CASSLSFHSNYGYTF. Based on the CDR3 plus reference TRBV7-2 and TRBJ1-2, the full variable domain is GAGVSQSPSNKVTEKGKDVELRCDPISGHTALYWYRQSLGQGLEFLIYFQGNSAPDKSGLPSDRFSAERTGGSVSTLTIQRTQQEDSAVYLCASSLSFHSNYGYTFGSGTRLTVV.

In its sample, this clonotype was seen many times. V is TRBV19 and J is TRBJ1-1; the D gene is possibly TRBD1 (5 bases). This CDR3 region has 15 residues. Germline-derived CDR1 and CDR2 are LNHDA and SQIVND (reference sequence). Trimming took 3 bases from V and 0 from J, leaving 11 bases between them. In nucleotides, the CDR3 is TGTGCCAGTAGTATTTGGGGGGAACTGAACACTGAAGCTTTCTTT. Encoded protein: CASSIWGELNTEAFF. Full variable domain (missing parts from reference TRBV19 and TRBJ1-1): DGGITQSPKYLFRKEGQNVTLSCEQNLNHDAMYWYRQDPGQGLRLIYYSQIVNDFQKGDIAEGYSVSREKKESFPLTVTSAQKNPTAFYLCASSIWGELNTEAFFGQGTRLTVV.

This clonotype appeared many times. CDR3 DNA sequence: TGCAGTGCTAGGTTCCTGGGGCAGACCGGGGAGCTGTTTTTT. It is translated as CSARFLGQTGELFF. V is TRBV20-1 and J is TRBJ2-2, with D possibly being TRBD1 (5 bases). Germline V CDR1 and CDR2: DFQATT, SNEGSKA (reference sequence). The CDR3 totals 14 residues. With 3 bases removed from V and 5 bases from J, the gap between germline ends came to 13 bases.

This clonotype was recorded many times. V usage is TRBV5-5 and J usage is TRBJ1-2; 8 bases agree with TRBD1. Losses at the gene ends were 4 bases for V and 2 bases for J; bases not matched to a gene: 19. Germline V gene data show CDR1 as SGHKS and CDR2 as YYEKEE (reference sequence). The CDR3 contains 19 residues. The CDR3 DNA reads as TGTGCCAGCAGCAGAAGCAACCGGGACAGGATTTTACGGAACTATGGCTACACCTTC. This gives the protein CASSRSNRDRILRNYGYTF.

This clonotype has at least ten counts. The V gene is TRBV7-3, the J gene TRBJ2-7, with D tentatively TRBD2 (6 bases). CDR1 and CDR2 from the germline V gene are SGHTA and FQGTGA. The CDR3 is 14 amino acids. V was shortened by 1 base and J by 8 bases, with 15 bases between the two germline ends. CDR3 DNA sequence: TGTGCCAGCAGCTTAATGGGCGGGGACCCTCAGCAGTACTTC. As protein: CASSLMGGDPQQYF. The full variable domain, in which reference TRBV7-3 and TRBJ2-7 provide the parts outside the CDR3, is GAGVSQTPSNKVTEKGKYVELRCDPISGHTALYWYRQSLGQGPEFLIYFQGTGAADDSGLPNDRFFAVRPEGSVSTLKIQRTERGDSAVYLCASSLMGGDPQQYFGPGTRLTVT.

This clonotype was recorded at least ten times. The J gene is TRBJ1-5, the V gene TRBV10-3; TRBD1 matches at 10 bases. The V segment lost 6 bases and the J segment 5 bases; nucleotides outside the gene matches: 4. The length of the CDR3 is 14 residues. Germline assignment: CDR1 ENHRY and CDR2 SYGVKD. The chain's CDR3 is CAIRAGTGDQPQHF. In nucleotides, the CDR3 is TGTGCCATCAGAGCCGGGACAGGGGATCAGCCCCAGCATTTT.

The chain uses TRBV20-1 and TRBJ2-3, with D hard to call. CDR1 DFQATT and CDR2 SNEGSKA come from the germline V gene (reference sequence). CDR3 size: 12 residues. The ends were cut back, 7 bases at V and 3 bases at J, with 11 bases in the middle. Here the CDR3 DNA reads TGCAGTGGATACGATGTTACAGATACGCAGTATTTT. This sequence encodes CSGYDVTDTQYF.

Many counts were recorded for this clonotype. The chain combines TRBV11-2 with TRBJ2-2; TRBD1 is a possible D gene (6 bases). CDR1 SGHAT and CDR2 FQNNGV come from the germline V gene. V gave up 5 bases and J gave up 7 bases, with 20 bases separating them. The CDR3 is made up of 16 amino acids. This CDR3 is CASSPGSMGAGGELFF. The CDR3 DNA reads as TGTGCCAGCAGCCCTGGAAGTATGGGGGCGGGCGGGGAGCTGTTTTTT.

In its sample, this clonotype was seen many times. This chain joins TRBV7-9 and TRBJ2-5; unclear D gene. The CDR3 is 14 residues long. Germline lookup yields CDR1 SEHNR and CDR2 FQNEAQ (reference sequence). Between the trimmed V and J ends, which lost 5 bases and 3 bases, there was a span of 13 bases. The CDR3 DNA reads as TGTGCCAGCAGCCGGGTGGTATCAGAAGAGACCCAGTACTTC. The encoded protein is CASSRVVSEETQYF.

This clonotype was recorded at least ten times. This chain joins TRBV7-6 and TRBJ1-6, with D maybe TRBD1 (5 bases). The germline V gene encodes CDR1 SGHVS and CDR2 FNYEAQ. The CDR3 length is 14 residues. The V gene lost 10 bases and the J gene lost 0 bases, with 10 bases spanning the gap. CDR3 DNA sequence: TGTGCCACTCGACAGAGCTCCTATAATTCACCCCTCCACTTT. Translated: CATRQSSYNSPLHF.

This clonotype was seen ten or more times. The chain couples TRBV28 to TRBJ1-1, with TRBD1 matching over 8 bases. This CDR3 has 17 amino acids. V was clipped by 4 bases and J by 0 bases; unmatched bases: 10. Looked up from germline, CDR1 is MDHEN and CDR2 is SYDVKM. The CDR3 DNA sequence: TGTGCCAGCAGTTCCGTTCAGGGGGCTGATATGAACACTGAAGCTTTCTTT. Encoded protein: CASSSVQGADMNTEAFF.

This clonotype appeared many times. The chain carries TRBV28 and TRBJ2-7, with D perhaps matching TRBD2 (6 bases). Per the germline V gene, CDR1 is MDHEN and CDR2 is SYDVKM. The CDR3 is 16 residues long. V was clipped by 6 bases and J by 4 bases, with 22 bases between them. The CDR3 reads CASSAAGPASPYEQYF. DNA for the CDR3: TGTGCCAGCAGCGCCGCGGGGCCCGCTTCCCCTTACGAGCAGTACTTC.